This TCR beta chain was obtained from a study of early T cells in non-severe SARS-CoV-2 infection. Study at large: Investigators sequenced bulk RNA drawn from unsorted whole blood, and chains remained unpaired. Study results and limitations: A preference for anti-spike CD8 responses marked VDJdb matching, which missed private and CD4 specificities.

Trimming left V 3 bases short and J 2 bases short, with 13 bases between. The germline V gene encodes CDR1 LGHDT and CDR2 YNNKEL (reference sequence). The CDR3 loop spans 15 amino acids. Individual cDNA molecules each received unique molecular identifiers attached to them. TCRdb itself ran the 5' RACE reads through MiXCR, one entry per CDR3 protein. There are 60,000 to 65,000 distinct CDR3 sequences in the sample; less than 9.5% occur only once, and about an eighth lies in the top ten. This clonotype has only a few counts. Its antigen remains unknown. This TCR derives from an adult who was a healthcare worker with PCR-confirmed SARS-CoV-2 infection or an uninfected control (not recorded which). The chain has TRBV3-1 and TRBJ1-2; D is unresolved. Material: whole blood, obtained at baseline. CDR3 nucleotides: TGTGCCAGCAGCCATTTAAACAGCCAAAACTATGGCTACACCTTC. It is translated as CASSHLNSQNYGYTF.